The T cell receptor beta chain under discussion was sequenced for a study of T cells expressing NK-cell markers. Across the whole study: The authors sequenced eight donors, of whom seven were HCMV-seropositive and one was seronegative. Findings and limits, study-wide: One observes that, in a few donors, these clonotypes were also the leading ones within the CD3+CD56-NKG2C+ fraction.

Of note for this clonotype: Its specificity is unknown.

TCRdb reprocessed the 5' RACE reads and reports one entry per CDR3 protein, with no DNA. This repertoire includes 550,000 or so distinct CDR3 sequences. The germline V gene encodes CDR1 SEHNR and CDR2 FQNEAQ (reference sequence). The CDR3 extends over 14 amino acids. The sequenced sample was blood T cells: a sorted CD56 or NKG2C T cell subset, CD4+ or CD8+ T cells, or bulk PBMC T cells (not recorded which). This rearrangement joins TRBV7-9 to TRBJ2-1; checking the TCRdb D call of TRBD1 is not possible without DNA. This sequence originates from a man younger than 30 in good health. The CDR3 spells CASSNRDRENEQFF.